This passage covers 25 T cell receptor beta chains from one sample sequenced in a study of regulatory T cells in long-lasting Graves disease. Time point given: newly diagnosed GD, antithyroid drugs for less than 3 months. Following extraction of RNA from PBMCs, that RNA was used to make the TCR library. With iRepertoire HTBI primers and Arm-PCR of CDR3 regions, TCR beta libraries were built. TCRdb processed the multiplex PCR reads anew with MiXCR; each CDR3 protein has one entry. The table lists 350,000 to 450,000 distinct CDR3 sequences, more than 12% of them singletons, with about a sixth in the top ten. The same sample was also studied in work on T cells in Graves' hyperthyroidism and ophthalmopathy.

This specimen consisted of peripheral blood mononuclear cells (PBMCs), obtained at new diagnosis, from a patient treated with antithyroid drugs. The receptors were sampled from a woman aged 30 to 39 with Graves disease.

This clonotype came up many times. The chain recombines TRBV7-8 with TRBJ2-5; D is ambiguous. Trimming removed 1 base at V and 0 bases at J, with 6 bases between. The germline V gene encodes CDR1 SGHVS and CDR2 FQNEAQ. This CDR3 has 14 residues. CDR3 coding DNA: TGTGCCAGCAGCTTAGGTGGCAACCAAGAGACCCAGTACTTC. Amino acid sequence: CASSLGGNQETQYF.

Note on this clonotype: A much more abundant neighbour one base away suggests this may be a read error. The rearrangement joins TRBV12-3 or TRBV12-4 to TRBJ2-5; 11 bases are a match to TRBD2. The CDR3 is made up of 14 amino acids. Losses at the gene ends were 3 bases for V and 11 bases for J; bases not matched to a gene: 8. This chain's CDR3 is CASSFTSGSSEQYF. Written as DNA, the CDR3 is TGTGCCAGCAGTTTCACTAGCGGGAGCAGTGAGCAGTACTTC.

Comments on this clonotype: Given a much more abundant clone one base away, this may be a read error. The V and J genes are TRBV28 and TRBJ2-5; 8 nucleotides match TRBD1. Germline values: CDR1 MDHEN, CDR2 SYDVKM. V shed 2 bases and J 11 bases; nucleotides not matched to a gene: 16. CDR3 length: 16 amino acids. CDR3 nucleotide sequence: TGTGCCAGCAGTTTACTGGACAGGGTAGCCTACAATGAGCAGTACTTC. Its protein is CASSLLDRVAYNEQYF.

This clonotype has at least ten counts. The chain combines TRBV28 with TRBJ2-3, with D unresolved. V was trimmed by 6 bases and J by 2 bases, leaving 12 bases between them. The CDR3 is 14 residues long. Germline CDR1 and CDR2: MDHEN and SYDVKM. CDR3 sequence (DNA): TGTGCCAGCAGCAGACCCTCTGCCACAGATACGCAGTATTTT. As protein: CASSRPSATDTQYF.

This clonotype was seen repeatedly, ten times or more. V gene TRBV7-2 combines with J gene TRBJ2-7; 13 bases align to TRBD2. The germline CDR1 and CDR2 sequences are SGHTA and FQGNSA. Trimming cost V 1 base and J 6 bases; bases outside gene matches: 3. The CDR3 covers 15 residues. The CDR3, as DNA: TGTGCCAGCAGCTTAGGGACTAGCGGGAGTTCCGAGCAGTACTTC. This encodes CASSLGTSGSSEQYF.

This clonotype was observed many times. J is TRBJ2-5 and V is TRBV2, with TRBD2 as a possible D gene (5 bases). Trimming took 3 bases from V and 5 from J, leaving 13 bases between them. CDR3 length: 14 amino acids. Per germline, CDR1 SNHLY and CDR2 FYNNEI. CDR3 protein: CASSESSWRETQYF. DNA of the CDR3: TGTGCCAGCAGTGAGTCTAGTTGGAGGGAGACCCAGTACTTC.

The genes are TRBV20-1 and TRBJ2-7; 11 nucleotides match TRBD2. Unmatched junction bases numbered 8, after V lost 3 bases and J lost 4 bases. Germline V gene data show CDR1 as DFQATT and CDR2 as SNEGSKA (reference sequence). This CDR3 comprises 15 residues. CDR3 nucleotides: TGCAGTGCTAGTTTAGCGGGAGGGCCGGTATACGAGCAGTACTTC. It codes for CSASLAGGPVYEQYF.

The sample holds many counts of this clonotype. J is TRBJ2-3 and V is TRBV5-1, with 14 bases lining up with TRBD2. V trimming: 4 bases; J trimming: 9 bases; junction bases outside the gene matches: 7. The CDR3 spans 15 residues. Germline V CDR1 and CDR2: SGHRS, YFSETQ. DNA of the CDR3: TGCGCCAGCAGCGCGGGACTAGCGGGAGTGAGCACGCAGTATTTT. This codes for CASSAGLAGVSTQYF.

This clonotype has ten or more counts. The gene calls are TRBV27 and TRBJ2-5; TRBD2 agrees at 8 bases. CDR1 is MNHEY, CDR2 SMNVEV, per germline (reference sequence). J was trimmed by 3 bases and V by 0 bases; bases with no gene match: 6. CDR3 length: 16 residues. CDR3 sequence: CASSLSASGGEETQYF. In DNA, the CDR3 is TGTGCCAGCAGTTTATCGGCCTCGGGAGGGGAAGAGACCCAGTACTTC.

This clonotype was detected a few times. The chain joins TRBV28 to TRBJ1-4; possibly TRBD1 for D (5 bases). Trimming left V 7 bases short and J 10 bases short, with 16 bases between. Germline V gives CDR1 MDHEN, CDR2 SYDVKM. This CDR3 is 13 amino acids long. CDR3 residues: CASTGQSRGKLFF. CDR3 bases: TGTGCCAGCACAGGGCAGTCTAGGGGAAAACTGTTTTTT.

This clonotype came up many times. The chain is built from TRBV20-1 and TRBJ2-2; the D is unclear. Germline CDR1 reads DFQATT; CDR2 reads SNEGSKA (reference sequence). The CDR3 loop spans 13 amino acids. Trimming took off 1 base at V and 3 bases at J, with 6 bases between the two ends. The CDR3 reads CSARGLYTGELFF. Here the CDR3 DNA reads TGCAGTGCTAGAGGGCTATACACCGGGGAGCTGTTTTTT.

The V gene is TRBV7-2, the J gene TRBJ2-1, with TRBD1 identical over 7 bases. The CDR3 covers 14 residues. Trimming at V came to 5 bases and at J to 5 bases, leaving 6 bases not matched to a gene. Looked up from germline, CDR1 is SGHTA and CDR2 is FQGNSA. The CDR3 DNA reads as TGTGCCAGCAGCCCCCGACAGGGTAACAATGAGCAGTTCTTC. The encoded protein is CASSPRQGNNEQFF.

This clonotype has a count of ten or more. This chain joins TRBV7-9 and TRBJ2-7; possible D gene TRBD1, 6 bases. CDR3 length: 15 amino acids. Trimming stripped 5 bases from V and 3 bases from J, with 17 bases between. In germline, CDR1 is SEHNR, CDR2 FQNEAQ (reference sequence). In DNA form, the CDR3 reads TGTGCCAGCAGCAGCTTCGGGACACTCGTCTACGAGCAGTACTTC. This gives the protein CASSSFGTLVYEQYF. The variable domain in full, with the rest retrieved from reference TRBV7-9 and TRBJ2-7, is DTGVSQNPRHKITKRGQNVTFRCDPISEHNRLYWYRQTLGQGPEFLTYFQNEAQLEKSRLLSDRFSAERPKGSFSTLEIQRTEQGDSAMYLCASSSFGTLVYEQYFGPGTRLTVT.

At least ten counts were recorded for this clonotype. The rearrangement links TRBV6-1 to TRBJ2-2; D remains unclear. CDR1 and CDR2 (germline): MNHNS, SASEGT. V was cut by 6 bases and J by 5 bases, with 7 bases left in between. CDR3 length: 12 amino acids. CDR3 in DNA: TGTGCCAGCAGGCCGGCAACCGGGGAGCTGTTTTTT. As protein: CASRPATGELFF.

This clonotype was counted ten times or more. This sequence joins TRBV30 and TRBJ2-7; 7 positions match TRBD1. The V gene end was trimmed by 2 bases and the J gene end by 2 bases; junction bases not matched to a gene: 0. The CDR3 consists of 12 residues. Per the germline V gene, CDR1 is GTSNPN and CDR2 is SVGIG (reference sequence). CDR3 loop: CAWSTGAYEQYF. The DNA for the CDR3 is TGTGCCTGGAGTACAGGGGCCTACGAGCAGTACTTC.

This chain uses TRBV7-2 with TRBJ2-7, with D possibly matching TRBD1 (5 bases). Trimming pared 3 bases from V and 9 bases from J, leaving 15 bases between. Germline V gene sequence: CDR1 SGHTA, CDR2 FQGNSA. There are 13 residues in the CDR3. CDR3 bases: TGTGCCAGCAGCTTCCTAAAGGGGCACACGCAGTACTTC. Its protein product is CASSFLKGHTQYF.

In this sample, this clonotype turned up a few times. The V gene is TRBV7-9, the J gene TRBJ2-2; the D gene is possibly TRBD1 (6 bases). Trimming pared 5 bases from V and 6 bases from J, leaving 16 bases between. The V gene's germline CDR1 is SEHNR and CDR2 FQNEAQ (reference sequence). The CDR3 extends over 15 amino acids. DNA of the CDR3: TGTGCCAGCAGCGGGGTCGGGACATCCCCCGGGGAGCTGTTTTTT. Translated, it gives CASSGVGTSPGELFF.

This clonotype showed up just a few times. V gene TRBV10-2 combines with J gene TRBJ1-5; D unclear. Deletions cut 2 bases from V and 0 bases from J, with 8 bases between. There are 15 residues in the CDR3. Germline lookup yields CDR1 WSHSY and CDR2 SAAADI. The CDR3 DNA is TGCGCCAGCAGTGAGGTTCCTAGTAGCAATCAGCCCCAGCATTTT. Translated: CASSEVPSSNQPQHF.

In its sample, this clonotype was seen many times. The CDR3, as DNA: TGCGCCAGCAGCCGCGGGACAGGGGCGTATCAGCCCCAGCATTTT. As protein: CASSRGTGAYQPQHF. The chain employs TRBV5-1 and TRBJ1-5; 10 bases are shared with TRBD1. After removal of 4 bases from V and 5 bases from J, the junction contained 6 bases not matched to a gene. The CDR3 runs 15 residues. From germline, CDR1 is SGHRS and CDR2 YFSETQ.

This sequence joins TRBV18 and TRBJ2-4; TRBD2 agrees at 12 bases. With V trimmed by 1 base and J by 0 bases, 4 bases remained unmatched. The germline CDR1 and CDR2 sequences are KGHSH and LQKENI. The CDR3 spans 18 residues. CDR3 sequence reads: CASSPLGLAGLAKNIQYF. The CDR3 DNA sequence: TGTGCCAGCTCACCACTGGGACTAGCGGGTTTAGCCAAAAACATTCAGTACTTC. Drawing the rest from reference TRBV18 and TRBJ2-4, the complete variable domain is NAGVMQNPRHLVRRRGQEARLRCSPMKGHSHVYWYRQLPEEGLKFMVYLQKENIIDESGMPKERFSAEFPKEGPSILRIQQVVRGDSAAYFCASSPLGLAGLAKNIQYFGAGTRLSVL.

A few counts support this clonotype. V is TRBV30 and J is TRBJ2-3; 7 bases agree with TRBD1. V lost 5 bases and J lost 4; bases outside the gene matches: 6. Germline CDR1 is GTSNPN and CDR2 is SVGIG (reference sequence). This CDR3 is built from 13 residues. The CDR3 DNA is TGTGCCTGGGGTAGGGGGCGGGCAGATACGCAGTATTTT. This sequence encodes CAWGRGRADTQYF.

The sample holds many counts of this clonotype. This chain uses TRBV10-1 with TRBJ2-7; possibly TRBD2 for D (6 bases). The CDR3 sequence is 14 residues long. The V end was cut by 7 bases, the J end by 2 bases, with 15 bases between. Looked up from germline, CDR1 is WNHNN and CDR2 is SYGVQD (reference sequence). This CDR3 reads CASTVTGDPYEQYF. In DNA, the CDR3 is TGCGCCAGCACGGTAACGGGAGACCCCTACGAGCAGTACTTC.

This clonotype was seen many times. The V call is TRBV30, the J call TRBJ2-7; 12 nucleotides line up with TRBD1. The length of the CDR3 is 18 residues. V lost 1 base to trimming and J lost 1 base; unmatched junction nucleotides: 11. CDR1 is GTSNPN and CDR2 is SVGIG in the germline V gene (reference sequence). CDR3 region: CAWSAGDRGQRVSYEQYF. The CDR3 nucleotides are TGTGCCTGGAGTGCCGGGGACAGGGGGCAACGCGTTTCCTACGAGCAGTACTTC.

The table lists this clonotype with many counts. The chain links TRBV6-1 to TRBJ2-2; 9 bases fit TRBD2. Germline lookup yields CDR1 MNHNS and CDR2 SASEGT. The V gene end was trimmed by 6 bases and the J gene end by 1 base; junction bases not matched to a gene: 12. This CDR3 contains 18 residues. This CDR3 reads CASSYRLREGMNTGELFF. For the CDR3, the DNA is TGTGCCAGCAGCTACCGGTTGCGGGAGGGCATGAACACCGGGGAGCTGTTTTTT.

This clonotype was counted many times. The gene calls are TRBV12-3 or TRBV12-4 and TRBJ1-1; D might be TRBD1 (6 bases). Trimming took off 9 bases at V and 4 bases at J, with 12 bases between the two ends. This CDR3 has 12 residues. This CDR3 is CASQEGGTEAFF. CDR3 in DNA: TGTGCCAGTCAGGAGGGGGGCACTGAAGCTTTCTTT.